Each of the 5 T cell receptor beta chains below was sequenced from the same sample in a study of CD8 T cells in ankylosing spondylitis. The study, taken as a whole, reports: A motif of eight or nine highly homologous TCR beta variants was seen as apparently characteristic of ankylosing spondylitis blood.

Antigen specificity for these receptors is unknown. One entry per CDR3 protein, called by TCRdb with MiXCR from the 5' RACE reads. Of just under 550,000 distinct CDR3 sequences listed, 10% to 15% are singletons. The sequenced material came from blood, either unsorted or a sorted T cell fraction (not recorded which). The receptors shown here come from a male donor with ankylosing spondylitis.

The table lists this clonotype with many counts. The rearrangement joins TRBV12-3 or TRBV12-4 to TRBJ1-1; D possibly corresponds to TRBD1 (6 bases). Trimming pared 6 bases from V and 4 bases from J, leaving 18 bases between. The CDR3 has 15 residues. The CDR3 is CASSALAGVSTEAFF. The DNA of the CDR3 is TGTGCCAGCAGCGCTTTGGCAGGGGTGAGCACTGAAGCTTTCTTT.

The chain recombines TRBV7-9 with TRBJ2-3; D is uncertain. The V end lost 3 bases, the J end lost 5 bases, and 15 bases lay between the germline ends. Germline V gene lookup returns CDR1 SEHNR and CDR2 FQNEAQ (reference sequence). The CDR3 covers 15 residues. This CDR3 reads CASSLGRTILDTQYF. CDR3 sequence (DNA): TGTGCCAGCAGCTTGGGCCGCACAATATTAGATACGCAGTATTTT.

This clonotype was counted between two and nine times. V is TRBV15 and J is TRBJ2-5, with D perhaps TRBD2 (6 bases). There are 15 residues in the CDR3. The germline CDR1 and CDR2 sequences are LNHNV and YYDKDF (reference sequence). With 1 base removed from V and 0 bases from J, the gap between germline ends came to 9 bases. The CDR3 loop reads CATSRGGGNQETQYF. As DNA, the CDR3 is TGTGCCACCAGCAGAGGGGGCGGGAACCAAGAGACCCAGTACTTC.

This chain joins TRBV20-1 and TRBJ1-1; 8 bases align to TRBD1. V lost 1 base to trimming and J lost 10 bases; unmatched junction nucleotides: 8. The CDR3 is made up of 13 amino acids. CDR1 and CDR2 (germline): DFQATT, SNEGSKA (reference sequence). This CDR3 is CSARATGQELAFF. In DNA form, the CDR3 reads TGCAGTGCTAGAGCTACGGGACAGGAATTAGCTTTCTTT.

The gene calls are TRBV6-1 and TRBJ2-3, with TRBD2 matching 11 bases. The CDR3 totals 16 residues. Germline CDR1 and CDR2: MNHNS and SASEGT. V lost 2 bases, J lost 6 bases, and 7 bases stayed unmatched. The CDR3 nucleotides read TGTGCCAGCAGTGAAAGGGGACTAGCGGCAGGTGATACGCAGTATTTT. Its protein is CASSERGLAAGDTQYF.